Following are 3 T cell receptor beta chains from one sample sequenced in a study of Graves' ophthalmopathy and Graves' hyperthyroidism. Amplification of the TCR beta CDR3 regions used RNA transcripts (as template). HTBI primers were used in a first-round RT-PCR, which preceded a second-round multiplex PCR. TCRdb re-called the multiplex PCR reads through MiXCR, storing one row per CDR3 protein. The profile shows roughly 14,000 distinct CDR3 sequences, approximately 49% of them singletons. Sequenced: peripheral blood. The receptors were sampled from a woman aged 25 to 45 with Graves' ophthalmopathy.

The V call is TRBV20-1, the J call TRBJ2-7; D gene uncertain. This CDR3 region has 12 residues. With 1 base removed from V and 3 bases from J, the gap between germline ends came to 7 bases. Germline V gene data show CDR1 as DFQATT and CDR2 as SNEGSKA (reference sequence). Written as DNA, the CDR3 is TGCAGTGCTAGAGCGTTGGGCTACGAGCAGTACTTC. It translates to CSARALGYEQYF.

This clonotype was picked up a small number of times. V gene TRBV7-3 combines with J gene TRBJ1-1; D remains ambiguous. Trimming shortened V by 5 bases and J by 0 bases, and 7 bases separated the two germline ends. The CDR3 loop spans 13 amino acids. Germline CDR1 SGHTA, CDR2 FQGTGA. The DNA for the CDR3 is TGTGCCAGCAGCGACCAGATGAACACTGAAGCTTTCTTT. It encodes CASSDQMNTEAFF. Filled out from reference TRBV7-3 and TRBJ1-1, the complete variable domain reads GAGVSQTPSNKVTEKGKYVELRCDPISGHTALYWYRQSLGQGPEFLIYFQGTGAADDSGLPNDRFFAVRPEGSVSTLKIQRTERGDSAVYLCASSDQMNTEAFFGQGTRLTVV.

The chain's CDR3 is CASSYWTGYEQYF. CDR3 coding DNA: TGTGCCAGCAGCTACTGGACTGGCTACGAGCAGTACTTC. V and J are TRBV7-2 and TRBJ2-7; maybe TRBD2 (5 bases). V lost 4 bases, J lost 3 bases, and 10 bases lay in between. CDR3 length: 13 residues. Per the germline V gene, CDR1 is SGHTA and CDR2 is FQGNSA.